A selection of T cell receptor beta chains follows, all from one sample in a study of cytomegalovirus exposure and HLA in healthy donors. Sequencing used immunoSEQ multiplex PCR; TCRdb keeps in-frame clones, though not all of them. The listing records 75,000 to 100,000 clones. Source material: PBMCs. The receptors originated from a woman aged 55-70 years in good health and CMV-seronegative. CDR3s include the opening cysteine and the closing phenylalanine or tryptophan. Fields, in order: CDR3 protein, CDR3 DNA, D gene, J gene, V gene. A D gene is named only where the DNA matches it firmly.

CASSLSWGSGSGYTF,TGTGCCAGCAGCCTCTCATGGGGTTCGGGGTCAGGCTACACCTTC,-,TRBJ1-2,TRBV27
CASSFRDWQETQYF,TGTGCCAGCAGCTTCCGAGACTGGCAAGAGACCCAGTACTTC,-,TRBJ2-5,TRBV7-2
CASSQLRQGGYGYTF,TGCGCCAGCAGCCAACTGAGACAGGGCGGCTATGGCTACACCTTC,TRBD1,TRBJ1-2,TRBV4-1
CASSLNSAGGQETQYF,TGTGCCAGCAGCTTAAATAGCGCGGGAGGGCAAGAGACCCAGTACTTC,TRBD2,TRBJ2-5,TRBV7-3
CATTGLAGGSYNEQFF,TGTGCCACCACCGGACTAGCGGGAGGGTCCTACAATGAGCAGTTCTTC,TRBD2,TRBJ2-1,TRBV19
CASRVTRRETEQYF,TGTGCCAGCAGGGTGACTAGGCGGGAGACCGAGCAGTACTTC,TRBD2,TRBJ2-7,TRBV2
CASSLLGVGNQPQHF,TGTGCCAGCAGTTTGCTAGGGGTAGGGAATCAGCCCCAGCATTTT,-,TRBJ1-5,TRBV27
CASSLLRDSLNYGYTF,TGCGCCAGCAGCCTGCTCCGGGACAGCCTTAACTATGGCTACACCTTC,TRBD1,TRBJ1-2,TRBV4-3
CASSGSLGTGAASYEQYF,TGTGCCAGCAGCGGGAGCCTGGGGACAGGCGCCGCTTCCTACGAGCAGTACTTC,TRBD1,TRBJ2-7,TRBV5-4
CASSFAPGTGGGTDTQYF,TGTGCCAGCAGCTTTGCGCCCGGGACAGGGGGAGGCACAGATACGCAGTATTTT,TRBD1,TRBJ2-3,TRBV7-9
CASSARHTEETQYF,TGTGCCAGTAGTGCCCGACATACGGAAGAGACCCAGTACTTC,-,TRBJ2-5,TRBV19
CASSDRVVIWAQYF,TGTGCCAGTAGTGACAGGGTAGTCATTTGGGCCCAGTACTTC,TRBD1,TRBJ2-5,TRBV19
CASSTWTIGSTDTQYF,TGTGCCAGCAGCACCTGGACCATAGGGAGTACAGATACGCAGTATTTT,-,TRBJ2-3,TRBV13
CASSPIGQGQTQYF,TGTGCTAGCAGCCCTATCGGACAGGGCCAGACCCAGTACTTC,TRBD1,TRBJ2-5,TRBV7-7